The 18 T cell receptor beta chains given below trace back to one sample, sequenced in a study of Ad26.COV2.S vaccination and SARS-CoV-2 variants. Libraries were prepared by immunoSEQ multiplex PCR; TCRdb keeps only in-frame clonotypes and omits some of them. The sample carries under 250,000 clones, 87% recorded once. Sample treatment: around 19 received Ad26.COV2.S at low or high dose, single or two shots; about 5 received placebo; per-sample allocation not given. Sampling was done on day 63 after the first vaccine or placebo injection. This specimen was peripheral blood, taken in a trial of Ad26.COV2.S vaccine versus placebo. These TCRs come from a person between 18 and 60 years old who received the Ad26.COV2.S COVID-19 vaccine or a placebo.

The chain employs TRBV3-1 (or the pseudogene TRBV3-2) and TRBJ2-1; TRBD1 is a possible D gene (6 bases). CDR3 length: 16 amino acids. V lost 1 base and J 4 bases, leaving 14 bases between the germline ends. Germline V gene lookup returns CDR1 LGHDT and CDR2 YNNKEL (reference sequence). The DNA of the CDR3 is TGTGCCAGCAGCCAAGTAGGGGGACGGTTGTACAATGAGCAGTTCTTC. Its protein is CASSQVGGRLYNEQFF.

The chain carries TRBV4-1 and TRBJ1-1; 10 bases fit TRBD1. CDR1 and CDR2 (germline): MGHRA, YSYEKL. There are 14 residues in the CDR3. V gave up 1 base and J gave up 12 bases; unmatched junction bases: 8. The CDR3 DNA follows: TGCGCCAGCAGCCAAGTTCGGGACAGGGGTGGATCTTTCTTT. The encoded protein is CASSQVRDRGGSFF.

The chain employs TRBV11-2 and TRBJ2-5; D perhaps matches TRBD1 (6 bases). This CDR3 region has 14 residues. Germline V gives CDR1 SGHAT, CDR2 FQNNGV. Trimming removed 3 bases from V and 2 bases from J, with 10 bases in between. For the CDR3, the DNA is TGTGCCAGCAGCTTTATGAGGGGGCAAGAGACCCAGTACTTC. This sequence encodes CASSFMRGQETQYF. Full variable domain (rest looked up from reference TRBV11-2 and TRBJ2-5): EAGVAQSPRYKIIEKRQSVAFWCNPISGHATLYWYQQILGQGPKLLIQFQNNGVVDDSQLPKDRFSAERLKGVDSTLKIQPAKLEDSAVYLCASSFMRGQETQYFGPGTRLLVL.

Comments on this clone: Sequence at one end of the junction differs from germline and may be a read error. The gene calls are TRBV14 and TRBJ2-5; 12 positions match TRBD2. Germline lookup yields CDR1 SGHDN and CDR2 FVKESK. The CDR3 contains 16 residues. The CDR3 protein is CASSQGTSGWRETQYF. The CDR3 nucleotides read TGTGCCAGCAGTCAAGGGACTAGCGGGTGGAGGGAGACCCAGTACTTC.

V and J are TRBV18 and TRBJ1-2; 7 bases are a match to TRBD1. This CDR3 has 14 amino acids. CDR1 is KGHSH, CDR2 LQKENI, per germline. Trimming cost V 0 bases and J 2 bases; bases outside gene matches: 0. The CDR3 region is CASSPPDRNYGYTF. The CDR3 nucleotides are TGTGCCAGCTCACCACCGGACAGGAACTATGGCTACACCTTC.

The V and J genes are TRBV9 and TRBJ2-3; TRBD2 agrees at 7 bases. The J segment lost 2 bases and the V segment lost 5 bases, leaving 5 bases of the junction unmatched. Germline V gene data show CDR1 as SGDLS and CDR2 as YYNGEE. The CDR3 is made up of 14 amino acids. CDR3 sequence reads: CASSRTRDTDTQYF. The CDR3 DNA sequence: TGTGCCAGCAGTAGGACTAGAGACACAGATACGCAGTATTTT. Full variable domain (remainder filled in from reference TRBV9 and TRBJ2-3): DSGVTQTPKHLITATGQRVTLRCSPRSGDLSVYWYQQSLDQGLQFLIQYYNGEERAKGNILERFSAQQFPDLHSELNLSSLELGDSALYFCASSRTRDTDTQYFGPGTRLTVL.

This clone was found once. The chain recombines TRBV15 with TRBJ2-3, with D possibly TRBD1 on 5 matching bases. The CDR3 has 15 amino acids. From germline, CDR1 is LNHNV and CDR2 YYDKDF (reference sequence). V was shortened by 1 base and J by 4 bases, with 12 bases between the two germline ends. This CDR3 reads CATSRVVVGPDTQYF. CDR3 nucleotides: TGTGCCACCAGCAGAGTGGTGGTGGGGCCAGATACGCAGTATTTT.

The V gene is TRBV7-2, the J gene TRBJ2-1; a possible D gene is TRBD2 (6 bases). The CDR3 is made up of 15 amino acids. Germline CDR1 reads SGHTA; CDR2 reads FQGNSA. The V gene lost 5 bases and the J gene lost 0 bases, with 11 bases spanning the gap. DNA of the CDR3: TGTGCCAGCAGCCCCGGGAGTCTCTCCTACAATGAGCAGTTCTTC. Translated, it gives CASSPGSLSYNEQFF.

The count of this clone is one. The chain couples TRBV7-2 to TRBJ1-1; a weak D match, TRBD1 (6 bases). The CDR3 runs 13 residues. Germline V gene lookup returns CDR1 SGHTA and CDR2 FQGNSA. Trimming took 3 bases from V and 1 from J, leaving 6 bases between them. DNA of the CDR3: TGTGCCAGCAGCTTGGGACAGAACACTGAAGCTTTCTTT. Its protein product is CASSLGQNTEAFF.

This chain links TRBV4-2 with TRBJ2-1; D ambiguous. CDR1 is LGHNA and CDR2 is YNFKEQ in the germline V gene. The CDR3 spans 15 residues. V lost 0 bases to trimming and J lost 7 bases, with 13 bases between them. The CDR3 coding sequence is TGTGCCAGCAGCCAAGATCAGAACCCGGAAAATGAGCAGTTCTTC. As protein: CASSQDQNPENEQFF.

In its sample, this clone was seen once. This rearrangement joins TRBV9 to TRBJ1-2; D is unclear. The V gene lost 0 bases and the J gene lost 0 bases, with 9 bases spanning the gap. Germline CDR1 reads SGDLS; CDR2 reads YYNGEE. The CDR3 runs 15 residues. The CDR3 coding sequence is TGTGCCAGCAGCGTAGTCCCGGGAGCTAACTATGGCTACACCTTC. This translates into CASSVVPGANYGYTF.

The chain has TRBV5-1 and TRBJ1-6; 9 bases fit TRBD1. The CDR3 has 14 amino acids. CDR1 and CDR2 from the germline V gene are SGHRS and YFSETQ. Germline trimming cut 1 base from V and 9 bases from J; bases unmatched to any gene: 2. The CDR3 sequence is CASSLTGGFSPLHF. The CDR3 DNA reads TGCGCCAGCAGCTTGACAGGGGGCTTTTCACCCCTCCACTTT.

The chain employs TRBV30 and TRBJ2-3, with 10 bases aligning to TRBD2. Germline-derived CDR1 and CDR2 are GTSNPN and SVGIG (reference sequence). This CDR3 region has 14 residues. The V segment lost 2 bases and the J segment 2 bases; nucleotides outside the gene matches: 1. The CDR3 coding sequence is TGTGCCTGGAGTACTAGCGGGAACACAGATACGCAGTATTTT. Its translation: CAWSTSGNTDTQYF.

This clone was seen a handful of times. This same CDR3 is encoded by further DNA sequences in the sample. The rearrangement joins TRBV7-2 to TRBJ1-1; the D is unclear. CDR1 SGHTA and CDR2 FQGNSA come from the germline V gene. The CDR3 has 13 residues. V was cut by 5 bases and J by 1 base, with 8 bases left in between. DNA for the CDR3: TGTGCCAGCAGCCCGGGGAGGAACACTGAAGCTTTCTTT. Translated: CASSPGRNTEAFF.

This clone was counted between two and nine times. V usage is TRBV25-1 and J usage is TRBJ1-6; no clear D gene. The V and J ends lost 11 bases and 6 bases respectively, with 11 bases between them. CDR1 and CDR2 (germline): MGHDK, SYGVNS. The CDR3 is 12 residues long. The CDR3 sequence: CASYLGNSPLHF. DNA of the CDR3: TGTGCCTCTTACCTTGGTAATTCACCCCTCCACTTT.

CDR3 nucleotide sequence: TGTGCCAGCAGCTTAGATGGCCAGGGAGGGACCCAGTACTTC. This translates into CASSLDGQGGTQYF. This chain connects TRBV7-9 to TRBJ2-5; TRBD2 might be the D (6 bases). The V gene's germline CDR1 is SEHNR and CDR2 FQNEAQ (reference sequence). This CDR3 comprises 14 residues. V was pared by 1 base and J by 7 bases, with 13 bases between.

The V call is TRBV18, the J call TRBJ2-7; unclear D gene. The CDR3 runs 14 residues. Trimming shortened V by 0 bases and J by 6 bases, and 12 bases separated the two germline ends. In germline, CDR1 is KGHSH, CDR2 LQKENI. Here the CDR3 DNA reads TGTGCCAGCTCACCACCCAGGACCCCCTCCGAGCAGTACGTC. Residues: CASSPPRTPSEQYV.

This chain links TRBV27 with TRBJ2-1, with 8 bases fitting TRBD2. Germline CDR1 reads MNHEY; CDR2 reads SMNVEV (reference sequence). The CDR3 contains 16 residues. The V and J ends lost 5 bases and 5 bases, in that order; junction bases with no gene match: 11. The CDR3 loop reads CASSRRLLAENNEQFF. In DNA, the CDR3 is TGTGCCAGCAGTCGACGTCTACTAGCGGAAAACAATGAGCAGTTCTTC.